This T cell receptor beta chain emerged from a study of blood T cell repertoires in COVID-19. Study-wide background: The United States, Italy and Spain provided the acute and convalescent COVID-19 samples. In each case, the material was cDNA or gDNA derived from T cells, B-cell-depleted T cells, or PBMCs.

Germline values: CDR1 MNHNY, CDR2 SVGAGI (reference sequence). Trimming removed 9 bases at V and 5 bases at J, with 16 bases between. The CDR3 sequence is 13 residues long. As originally analysed: Quantification of nucleated cells was approximated via reference gene primer amplification. Produced via immunoSEQ multiplex PCR; TCRdb's table is partial and in-frame only. V and J calls and clone size follow that table, whereas D and trimming were derived from the DNA. Counted here are fewer than 300,000 clones, 85% to 90% occurring once; the ten biggest clones make up less than 15%. This chain links TRBV6-6 with TRBJ1-1; the D gene is possibly TRBD1 (5 bases). The receptor was isolated from a human donor in a cohort sampled during active COVID-19. The sample consisted of peripheral blood. This CDR3 reads CASNQWGETEAFF. CDR3 DNA sequence: TGTGCCAGTAATCAGTGGGGGGAAACTGAAGCTTTCTTT.